This T cell receptor (beta chain) was profiled in a study of early T cells in non-severe SARS-CoV-2 infection. Study-level points and caveats: VDJdb matching skewed toward anti-spike CD8 responses, missing private and CD4 specificities.

Concerning this clonotype itself: Its antigen is still unknown.

This CDR3 contains 12 residues. V gave up 3 bases and J gave up 4 bases, with 8 bases separating them. CDR1 SGHRS and CDR2 YFSETQ come from the germline V gene. MiXCR was run by TCRdb on the 5' RACE reads, yielding one entry per CDR3 protein. Here the sample spans some 100,000 distinct CDR3 sequences, 14% to 15% being singletons. The sequenced sample consisted of whole blood. The chain employs TRBV5-1 and TRBJ2-7; D not certain. The TCR sequence derives from an adult who was a healthcare worker with PCR-confirmed SARS-CoV-2 infection or an uninfected control (not recorded which). The CDR3 DNA reads as TGCGCCAGCAGCTCAGTTCAATACGAGCAGTACGTC. Encoded protein: CASSSVQYEQYV.